The T cell receptor beta chain described here comes from a study of blood T cell repertoires in COVID-19 (dated by TCRdb to about 2020). About the study as a whole: Samples covering the acute and convalescent phases of COVID-19 were provided by collaborators in the United States, Italy and Spain. The prospective study material was composed of cDNA or gDNA derived from T cells, B-cell-depleted T cells, or PBMCs. The dataset comprised deeply sampled blood TCRbeta repertoires from subjects exposed to, actively infected with, or recovered from COVID-19. A freely available public database, intended as a resource for researchers studying the immune response to SARS-CoV-2, is where the repertoires were released. Samples came from the ongoing ImmuneRACE study (first 160 participants) plus 1,254 subjects from 6 global collaborators. A de-identified subject ID, COVID-19 status, age in years and sex were almost always included in the sample metadata. Where available, HLA class I and class II types were obtained from metadata supplied by the sample provider rather than from assay-based typing. The research as a whole found: The amount of clinical and demographic metadata varied by source and participant and was provided uncurated.

This clone was recorded only once. There is no known antigen for this receptor. Germline and junction disagree at one end, which may indicate a read error. The collaborating institutions used their own protocols to collect whole blood in K2EDTA tubes. For TCRbeta analysis, collaborator samples were shipped as frozen whole blood, as isolated PBMCs, or as DNA extracted from either sample type. The immunoSEQ Assay, a bias-controlled multiplex PCR, was used to amplify TCRbeta CDR3 regions from genomic DNA. Concerning the study's data processing: The number of nucleated cells in each sample was estimated by amplification of reference gene primers within the assay. Sequence reads were collapsed and filtered to measure the absolute abundance of every unique TCRbeta CDR3 rearrangement. For each sample, productive Simpson clonality was calculated as the square root of Simpson's diversity index across productive rearrangements. Held by TCRdb, this immuneACCESS table contains in-frame sequences only and omits some clones. Under half of the omission traces to an unresolved V gene where checked; the cause of the rest is unknown. The DNA was the basis for D and trimming; V, J and clone size are from that table. The sample data list fewer than 250,000 clones, and 65% to 85% of these were observed just once. Roughly 8.2% of the sample goes to the ten largest clones.

Sequences SGHDN (CDR1) and FVKESK (CDR2) are obtained from the germline V gene. Spanning cysteine to phenylalanine, the CDR3 consists of 16 amino acids. Of the read, only the CDR3 DNA is kept; its 48 bases are in frame from base 1. This clonotype was sampled from a woman aged 45-59 years with acute or convalescent COVID-19. The sequence links TRBV14 to TRBJ2-7; the D gene is possibly TRBD2, with 6 bases matching. Input material: peripheral blood. The CDR3 sequence is CASSLLGGVISDEQYF. The DNA sequence reads TGTGCCAGCAGCCTCCTTGGAGGGGTCATCTCCGACGAGCAGTACTTC.